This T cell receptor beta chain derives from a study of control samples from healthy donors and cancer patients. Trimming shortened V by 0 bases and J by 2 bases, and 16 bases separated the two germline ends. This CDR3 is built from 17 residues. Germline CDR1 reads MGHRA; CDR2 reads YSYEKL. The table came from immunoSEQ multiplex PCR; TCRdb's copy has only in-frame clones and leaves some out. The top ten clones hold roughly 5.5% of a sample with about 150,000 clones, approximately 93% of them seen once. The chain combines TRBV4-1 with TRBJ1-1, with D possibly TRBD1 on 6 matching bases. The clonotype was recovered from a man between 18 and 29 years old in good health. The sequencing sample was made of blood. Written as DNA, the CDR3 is TGCGCCAGCAGCCAAGATTTAATAGGACAGCGAAACACTGAAGCTTTCTTT. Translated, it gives CASSQDLIGQRNTEAFF.